Below are 10 T cell receptor beta chains sequenced from a single sample in a study of cytomegalovirus exposure and HLA in healthy donors. The PCR had 60 Vbeta and 13 Jbeta primers. Repertoires were generated with immunoSEQ multiplex PCR, while TCRdb's copy carries only in-frame clones and drops some. Of approximately 130,000 clones listed, around 82% were seen once; the top ten hold 1.2%. Sequencing was performed on PBMCs. The receptors come from a man aged 50 or older in good health and CMV-seronegative.

V and J are TRBV7-2 and TRBJ1-5, with a weak D call TRBD1 (6 bases). The CDR3 totals 14 residues. The V end was cut by 1 base, the J end by 4 bases, with 8 bases between. Looked up from germline, CDR1 is SGHTA and CDR2 is FQGNSA. CDR3 sequence: CASSLVGGNQPQHF. In DNA form, the CDR3 reads TGTGCCAGCAGCTTAGTAGGGGGAAATCAGCCCCAGCATTTT.

This clone was detected a few times. This chain connects TRBV7-6 to TRBJ1-2; D is undetermined. Germline V gene lookup returns CDR1 SGHVS and CDR2 FNYEAQ. Trimming took off 3 bases at V and 6 bases at J, with 14 bases between the two ends. CDR3 length: 14 residues. CDR3 sequence: CASSFFPGEDGYTF. The CDR3 bases are TGTGCCAGCAGCTTTTTCCCAGGTGAAGATGGCTACACCTTC.

CDR3 bases: TGTGCCTCGAAATCAGACTATGGCTACACCTTC. Residues: CASKSDYGYTF. The gene calls are TRBV28 and TRBJ1-2; no definite D call. Germline V gives CDR1 MDHEN, CDR2 SYDVKM. The CDR3 totals 11 residues. V lost 11 bases and J lost 3, with 10 bases in between.

In its sample, this clone was seen a few times. Here the CDR3 reads CASSPREGAGEKLFF. In DNA form, the CDR3 reads TGTGCCAGCAGCCCGCGGGAGGGGGCGGGTGAAAAACTGTTTTTT. The V call is TRBV7-9, the J call TRBJ1-4, with TRBD1 matching 7 bases. The CDR3 is 15 amino acids. From germline, CDR1 is SEHNR and CDR2 FQNEAQ (reference sequence). V lost 5 bases and J lost 7; bases outside the gene matches: 10.

V usage is TRBV27 and J usage is TRBJ2-7; no definite D call. Per the germline V gene, CDR1 is MNHEY and CDR2 is SMNVEV (reference sequence). Deletions cut 2 bases from V and 4 bases from J, with 21 bases between. The CDR3 is 17 amino acids. The CDR3 sequence is CASSLEFSLHSLYEQYF. The CDR3 region has the DNA TGTGCCAGCAGTTTAGAGTTCTCCCTCCACAGCCTGTACGAGCAGTACTTC.

The chain carries TRBV19 and TRBJ2-5; TRBD2 matches at 7 bases. After removal of 5 bases from V and 3 bases from J, the junction contained 12 bases not matched to a gene. CDR3 length: 16 amino acids. CDR1 is LNHDA and CDR2 is SQIVND in the germline V gene (reference sequence). DNA of the CDR3: TGTGCCAGTAGTCCGGGTGTTCTAGCGGAGAAAGAGACCCAGTACTTC. Amino acid sequence: CASSPGVLAEKETQYF.

This chain joins TRBV6-1 and TRBJ1-4; TRBD1 is a possible D gene (5 bases). Germline assignment: CDR1 MNHNS and CDR2 SASEGT. This CDR3 is 15 amino acids long. Trimming cost V 6 bases and J 10 bases, with 21 bases left between them. Written as DNA, the CDR3 is TGTGCCAGCAGCCCTGACAGAACCGTTCAGGGAAAACTGTTTTTT. This sequence encodes CASSPDRTVQGKLFF.

V and J are TRBV27 and TRBJ1-1, with D uncertain. Per the germline V gene, CDR1 is MNHEY and CDR2 is SMNVEV (reference sequence). Trimming left V 3 bases short and J 2 bases short, with 7 bases between. The CDR3 extends over 13 amino acids. The CDR3 spells CASSFLTNTEAFF. The DNA for the CDR3 is TGTGCCAGCAGTTTCCTTACAAACACTGAAGCTTTCTTT.

This chain joins TRBV28 and TRBJ2-7; D not certain. V gave up 1 base and J gave up 3 bases, with 10 bases separating them. The CDR3 runs 14 residues. Per the germline V gene, CDR1 is MDHEN and CDR2 is SYDVKM. Here the CDR3 reads CASSLSDIRYEQYF. CDR3 in DNA: TGTGCCAGCAGTTTATCTGACATTCGCTACGAGCAGTACTTC. The full variable domain, completed using reference TRBV28 and TRBJ2-7, is DVKVTQSSRYLVKRTGEKVFLECVQDMDHENMFWYRQDPGLGLRLIYFSYDVKMKEKGDIPEGYSVSREKKERFSLILESASTNQTSMYLCASSLSDIRYEQYFGPGTRLTVT.

The DNA for the CDR3 is TGTGCCAGCACCCCTCGGGAGGGAGAGAACACCGGGGAGCTGTTTTTT. Residues: CASTPREGENTGELFF. V and J are TRBV12-1 and TRBJ2-2; the D segment call TRBD2 is taken from the table without a DNA check. TRBV12-1 is a listed pseudogene. This CDR3 spans 16 amino acids.